Detailed here is one T cell receptor (beta chain). The sample belongs to a study of blood T cells in healthy people across ages. A second PCR, run for 7 to 11 cycles, used a sample-barcoded 5' primer plus a J-beta primer mix. Each CDR3 protein is one row after TCRdb ran MiXCR on the 5' RACE reads. Of 2 million or so distinct CDR3 sequences in the sample, around half are singletons; the top ten hold over 2%. Each donor was a healthy Caucasian individual from Russia, aged roughly 6 to 95. The germline V gene encodes CDR1 WSHSY and CDR2 SAAADI. This CDR3 is 14 amino acids long. V was clipped by 7 bases and J by 5 bases; unmatched bases: 10.

V is TRBV10-2 and J is TRBJ2-5, with 7 bases that match TRBD2. Sequenced material: blood. The clonotype was recovered from a woman between 35 and 50 years old in good health. CDR3 coding DNA: TGCGCCAGCACTCCTCGGGGGGTTGGGGAGACCCAGTACTTC. As protein: CASTPRGVGETQYF.